What follows are 27 T cell receptor beta chains derived from one specimen sequenced in a study of blood T cell repertoires in COVID-19. Method: immunoSEQ multiplex PCR; TCRdb's copy keeps in-frame clones and lacks some. This repertoire shows about 130,000 clones, 84% found once; its top ten account for about 12%. The specimen sequenced was peripheral blood. These TCRs come from a woman aged 30 to 39 who had recovered from COVID-19.

The rearrangement uses TRBV11-2 and TRBJ1-1; no clear D gene. The CDR3 totals 14 residues. Trimming shortened V by 6 bases and J by 1 base, and 12 bases separated the two germline ends. Germline values: CDR1 SGHAT, CDR2 FQNNGV. The CDR3, as DNA: TGTGCCAGCAGAGTGTCCCCAGGGAACACTGAAGCTTTCTTT. This encodes CASRVSPGNTEAFF.

The rearrangement links TRBV19 to TRBJ1-3; D unclear. Germline values: CDR1 LNHDA, CDR2 SQIVND (reference sequence). The CDR3 is 15 amino acids. V was pared by 3 bases and J by 2 bases, with 11 bases between. The CDR3 DNA reads TGTGCCAGTAGTATCAAGAATCTAGCTGGAAACACCATATATTTT. Translation: CASSIKNLAGNTIYF.

V and J are TRBV12-5 and TRBJ1-1; unclear D gene. CDR3 length: 13 amino acids. Germline V CDR1 and CDR2: LGHNT, FRNRAP. V dropped 7 bases and J dropped 5 bases, with 14 bases sitting between them. CDR3 coding DNA: TGTGCTAGTGTCCCTGGACTGGGGACTGAAGCTTTCTTT. Translating gives CASVPGLGTEAFF.

This chain joins TRBV6-5 and TRBJ1-4; D gene unclear. The germline gives CDR1 MNHEY, CDR2 SVGAGI. Trimming took 6 bases from V and 0 from J, leaving 11 bases between them. The CDR3 is made up of 15 amino acids. The CDR3 protein is CASRPDRATNEKLFF. In DNA, the CDR3 is TGTGCCAGCAGGCCCGATCGGGCAACTAATGAAAAACTGTTTTTT.

The rearrangement joins TRBV9 to TRBJ2-2; perhaps TRBD1 as D (5 bases). Trimming took 5 bases from V and 1 from J, leaving 9 bases between them. CDR3 size: 14 residues. The germline CDR1 and CDR2 sequences are SGDLS and YYNGEE. Here the CDR3 reads CASRVTGNTGELFF. CDR3 DNA sequence: TGTGCCAGCAGGGTTACAGGGAACACCGGGGAGCTGTTTTTT. Complete variable domain (other parts from reference TRBV9 and TRBJ2-2): DSGVTQTPKHLITATGQRVTLRCSPRSGDLSVYWYQQSLDQGLQFLIQYYNGEERAKGNILERFSAQQFPDLHSELNLSSLELGDSALYFCASRVTGNTGELFFGEGSRLTVL.

The V gene is TRBV12-3 or TRBV12-4, the J gene TRBJ2-3; D unresolved. V dropped 6 bases and J dropped 8 bases, with 12 bases sitting between them. CDR3 length equals 12 residues. CDR3 DNA: TGTGCCAGCAGCCACCGACTTGGTACGCAGTATTTT. This gives the protein CASSHRLGTQYF.

This chain connects TRBV3-1 (or the pseudogene TRBV3-2) to TRBJ2-1, with 9 bases aligning to TRBD2. The CDR3 totals 15 residues. Trimming removed 5 bases from V and 7 bases from J; junction bases left unmatched: 9. The V gene's germline CDR1 is LGHDT and CDR2 YNNKEL (reference sequence). The CDR3 here is CASSVFSGRANEQFF. DNA for the CDR3: TGTGCCAGCAGCGTATTTAGCGGGAGAGCAAATGAGCAGTTCTTC.

Only a few counts were recorded for this clone. The rearrangement joins TRBV21-1 to TRBJ1-2; TRBD1 is the table's D call and was not checked against the DNA. TRBV21-1 is a recognized pseudogene. The CDR3 runs 15 residues. The CDR3 DNA reads as TGTGCCAGCAGCAAAGCTAGGCAGGGGGAAGGGGGCTACACCTTC. Translated, it gives CASSKARQGEGGYTF.

This rearrangement joins TRBV5-1 to TRBJ2-3, with 7 nucleotides matching TRBD1. Trimming at V came to 4 bases and at J to 0 bases, leaving 8 bases not matched to a gene. Per germline, CDR1 SGHRS and CDR2 YFSETQ. This CDR3 is 16 amino acids long. As DNA, the CDR3 is TGCGCCAGCAGCCGCGGACAGGACGGCAGCACAGATACGCAGTATTTT. This translates into CASSRGQDGSTDTQYF.

This clone was seen a few times. This chain links TRBV9 with TRBJ1-4; D unresolved. The CDR3 has 18 amino acids. The germline V gene has CDR1 SGDLS and CDR2 YYNGEE. The V end lost 2 bases, the J end lost 1 base, and 18 bases lay between the germline ends. The CDR3 here is CASSVSPSINRTNEKLFF. CDR3 in DNA: TGTGCCAGCAGCGTGAGCCCATCGATCAATCGAACTAATGAAAAACTGTTTTTT.

This sequence joins TRBV7-9 and TRBJ2-7, with a tentative D call TRBD1 (5 bases). The V end lost 3 bases, the J end lost 3 bases, and 15 bases lay between the germline ends. Germline V lookup: CDR1 SEHNR, CDR2 FQNEAQ (reference sequence). This CDR3 contains 15 residues. CDR3 in amino acids: CASSFGHSNSYEQYF. In DNA form, the CDR3 reads TGTGCCAGCAGCTTTGGACACTCAAACAGCTACGAGCAGTACTTC.

The J gene is TRBJ2-2, the V gene TRBV28, with TRBD2 matching 7 bases. The V and J ends lost 6 bases and 4 bases, in that order; junction bases with no gene match: 14. The CDR3 consists of 17 residues. The germline V gene has CDR1 MDHEN and CDR2 SYDVKM. This chain's CDR3 is CASSKPGLDSGTGELFF. The CDR3 region has the DNA TGTGCCAGCAGCAAGCCCGGACTAGATAGTGGCACCGGGGAGCTGTTTTTT. Drawing the rest from reference TRBV28 and TRBJ2-2, the complete variable domain is DVKVTQSSRYLVKRTGEKVFLECVQDMDHENMFWYRQDPGLGLRLIYFSYDVKMKEKGDIPEGYSVSREKKERFSLILESASTNQTSMYLCASSKPGLDSGTGELFFGEGSRLTVL.

This clone was recorded many times. This chain uses TRBV6-4 with TRBJ1-3; the D is unclear. V was clipped by 9 bases and J by 8 bases, with 5 bases between them. Germline V gene lookup returns CDR1 MRHNA and CDR2 SNTAGT. This CDR3 comprises 9 residues. This CDR3 reads CARRDTIYF. CDR3 coding DNA: TGTGCCAGGAGAGACACCATATATTTT.

The chain employs TRBV2 and TRBJ2-1, with TRBD2 identical over 14 bases. There are 16 residues in the CDR3. Germline V gene data show CDR1 as SNHLY and CDR2 as FYNNEI. V was pared by 4 bases and J by 8 bases, with 7 bases of the junction left unmatched. This chain's CDR3 is CASSVTSGRAFDEQFF. In DNA, the CDR3 is TGTGCCAGCAGTGTGACTAGCGGGAGGGCCTTTGATGAGCAGTTCTTC.

This chain links TRBV27 with TRBJ1-1; D gene uncertain. The germline V and J ends were trimmed by 3 bases and 7 bases, with 15 bases remaining between them. The CDR3 runs 14 residues. From germline, CDR1 is MNHEY and CDR2 SMNVEV (reference sequence). DNA of the CDR3: TGTGCCAGCAGTTTTAGAGGGCGCGATCTTGAAGCTTTCTTT. This codes for CASSFRGRDLEAFF.

The chain links TRBV10-1 to TRBJ2-3; possibly TRBD1 for D (6 bases). The length of the CDR3 is 15 residues. The germline gives CDR1 WNHNN, CDR2 SYGVQD (reference sequence). The V gene lost 2 bases and the J gene lost 2 bases, with 11 bases spanning the gap. CDR3 residues: CASSERGHSTDTQYF. For the CDR3, the DNA is TGCGCCAGCAGTGAGAGGGGACACTCCACAGATACGCAGTATTTT.

The V and J genes are TRBV2 and TRBJ1-1; D may be TRBD1 (5 bases). Trimming pared 7 bases from V and 5 bases from J, leaving 23 bases between. The CDR3 is 16 amino acids. CDR1 SNHLY and CDR2 FYNNEI come from the germline V gene. The CDR3 sequence is CASKTPSAGKNTEAFF. The CDR3 bases are TGTGCCAGCAAAACCCCATCGGCAGGGAAAAATACTGAAGCTTTCTTT.

The chain couples TRBV19 to TRBJ2-5; D gene ambiguous. This CDR3 is 16 amino acids long. Trimming took off 4 bases at V and 2 bases at J, with 17 bases between the two ends. The germline V gene encodes CDR1 LNHDA and CDR2 SQIVND (reference sequence). The CDR3 nucleotides read TGTGCCAGTAGTACCCTATATACGACAAGACAAGAGACCCAGTACTTC. This sequence encodes CASSTLYTTRQETQYF.

The chain is built from TRBV3-1 (or the pseudogene TRBV3-2) and TRBJ1-2, with D possibly TRBD1 on 5 matching bases. This CDR3 comprises 18 residues. The ends were cut back, 0 bases at V and 1 base at J, with 18 bases in the middle. Germline V gives CDR1 LGHDT, CDR2 YNNKEL (reference sequence). The CDR3 DNA sequence: TGTGCCAGCAGCCAAGAGGTTGTTTCGGGGGGAAGTAACTATGGCTACACCTTC. Protein sequence: CASSQEVVSGGSNYGYTF.

Sample share makes this clone medium-sized. The chain links TRBV7-2 to TRBJ1-4; D is uncertain. CDR1 is SGHTA, CDR2 FQGNSA, per germline. The length of the CDR3 is 14 residues. Trimming pared 3 bases from V and 7 bases from J, leaving 12 bases between. CDR3 DNA sequence: TGTGCCAGCAGCTTGCAAAGGAGCTCTGAAAAACTGTTTTTT. Its translation: CASSLQRSSEKLFF.

The chain is built from TRBV12-3 or TRBV12-4 and TRBJ2-7; D may be TRBD1 (6 bases). This CDR3 is built from 13 residues. The V end was cut by 4 bases, the J end by 9 bases, with 16 bases between. The CDR3 region has the DNA TGTGCCAGCAGTTCAGGGGTCATTGGTATGCAGTACTTC. This gives the protein CASSSGVIGMQYF.

V is TRBV2 and J is TRBJ1-5, with 8 bases aligning to TRBD1. V lost 6 bases and J lost 5; bases outside the gene matches: 3. The CDR3 consists of 13 residues. The germline gives CDR1 SNHLY, CDR2 FYNNEI. The CDR3 coding sequence is TGTGCCAGCAGGGACAGGGTTGATCAGCCCCAGCATTTT. It is translated as CASRDRVDQPQHF. Full variable domain (rest looked up from reference TRBV2 and TRBJ1-5): EPEVTQTPSHQVTQMGQEVILRCVPISNHLYFYWYRQILGQKVEFLVSFYNNEISEKSEIFDDQFSVERPDGSNFTLKIRSTKLEDSAMYFCASRDRVDQPQHFGDGTRLSIL.

The chain employs TRBV4-2 and TRBJ2-7; the D is unclear. Trimming cost V 0 bases and J 2 bases, with 8 bases left between them. CDR3 length: 14 residues. Germline V gene sequence: CDR1 LGHNA, CDR2 YNFKEQ. In DNA form, the CDR3 reads TGTGCCAGCAGCCAAGATCCAGGTCCCTACGAGCAGTACTTC. As protein: CASSQDPGPYEQYF.

The rearrangement links TRBV2 to TRBJ1-2, with 7 positions matching TRBD1. V trimming: 4 bases; J trimming: 5 bases; junction bases outside the gene matches: 4. The germline V gene encodes CDR1 SNHLY and CDR2 FYNNEI. CDR3 length equals 13 residues. The CDR3 protein is CASSVNRGYGYTF. The CDR3 bases are TGTGCCAGCAGTGTGAACAGGGGATATGGCTACACCTTC.

This clone was seen just once. V gene TRBV7-2 combines with J gene TRBJ1-2; maybe TRBD1 (5 bases). V was clipped by 1 base and J by 11 bases, with 14 bases between them. The CDR3 is made up of 13 amino acids. Germline V lookup: CDR1 SGHTA, CDR2 FQGNSA. In DNA form, the CDR3 reads TGTGCCAGCAGCTTAGATATCGGGGGGTGGTACACCTTC. Protein: CASSLDIGGWYTF.

The chain employs TRBV11-2 and TRBJ2-5; possible D gene TRBD1, 6 bases. V lost 5 bases, J lost 2 bases, and 21 bases lay in between. Germline V lookup: CDR1 SGHAT, CDR2 FQNNGV. The CDR3 spans 17 residues. In DNA form, the CDR3 reads TGTGCCAGCAGCCCCGCCACCTACAGGGACGGGCAAGAGACCCAGTACTTC. Protein sequence: CASSPATYRDGQETQYF.

The CDR3 DNA sequence: TGTGCCAGCAGTCGGGACTCGGATACGCAGTATTTT. It encodes CASSRDSDTQYF. The chain recombines TRBV6-2 or TRBV6-3 with TRBJ2-3; the D gene is possibly TRBD2 (6 bases). The CDR3 has 12 residues. V dropped 5 bases and J dropped 6 bases, with 9 bases sitting between them. Germline CDR1 MNHEY, CDR2 SVGEGT.